In its sample, the clone carrying this T cell receptor beta chain was seen a few times. The antigen is unknown. The gene symbols are mouse symbols. Read coverage stops 1 residue before the CDR3 terminus; the germline J gene supplies the remainder. CDR3 sequences, V/J genes, frequencies and template counts came from survey-depth TCRbeta sequencing. This table comes from immunoSEQ multiplex PCR, and its TCRdb copy is limited to in-frame clones, with some not included. The sample holds about 4,200 clones; around half are singletons and the top ten take roughly 8.9%. The entry originates in a study of tissue T cells after allogeneic stem cell transplantation. Whole-study results and caveats: Shared clones across patients were few; motif clustering revealed tissue-specific shared signatures. Sampling depth was limited, and the cohort was small and clinically varied.

CDR3 size: 14 residues. CDR1 is NNHDY and CDR2 is SYVADS in the germline V gene. Trimming cost V 0 bases and J 6 bases; bases outside gene matches: 5. Time point of the sample: mouse harvest day 7 after allogeneic transplant. Mouse grafts combined 10^7 T-cell-depleted bone marrow cells with 10^6 splenic CD5+ T cells. B6 (H2b) cells into BALB/c (H2d) mice; tissues taken at day 7 or 14. The TCR originated in a female BALB/c mouse given C57BL/6 T cells with graft-versus-host disease after an allogeneic hematopoietic cell transplant. Input material: lymph node tissue. V gene TRBV13-3 combines with J gene TRBJ2-7, with 8 bases aligning to TRBD2. The DNA read from the CDR3 is TGTGCCAGCAGTGATGAGGGGGGGGCGCTTGAACAGTAC. Its protein is CASSDEGGALEQY. The full CDR3 protein is CASSDEGGALEQYF.